The source of this TCR beta chain is a study of cytomegalovirus exposure and HLA in healthy donors. Study-level findings and limits: Indistinguishability led to the exclusion of some V segments, TRBV6-2 and TRBV6-3 included.

Primers included in the PCR were 60 Vbeta and 13 Jbeta primers. The repertoire was sequenced with immunoSEQ multiplex PCR; TCRdb's copy has only in-frame clones and lacks some. The sample lists around 130,000 clones, about four fifths occurring once. Healthy people donating bone marrow made up the donors. As for this clone: What it binds is not known.

Germline CDR1 reads SGHVS; CDR2 reads FQNEAQ. The CDR3 is 15 amino acids. With 3 bases clipped from V and 1 base from J, the junction kept 5 bases outside the gene matches. The sample taken for sequencing was PBMCs. The chain links TRBV7-8 to TRBJ2-5; 7 bases are a match to TRBD2. This TCR was recovered from a young man in good health and CMV-seronegative. The CDR3 spells CASSFGGRAQETQYF. The CDR3 DNA follows: TGTGCCAGCAGCTTTGGTGGGAGGGCCCAAGAGACCCAGTACTTC.